This T cell receptor beta chain was documented in a study of blood T cell repertoires in COVID-19. From germline, CDR1 is SGDLS and CDR2 YYNGEE. The CDR3 covers 14 residues. V was clipped by 3 bases and J by 1 base, with 8 bases between them. Profiled with immunoSEQ multiplex PCR; TCRdb holds only in-frame clones, not every one. This sample has 55,000 to 75,000 clones, with 75% to 90% found just once. This TCR was recovered from a man aged 70 or older who had recovered from COVID-19. The V and J genes are TRBV9 and TRBJ2-4, with D possibly being TRBD2 (6 bases). Sequencing was done on a sample of peripheral blood. The CDR3 loop is CASSAGLAKNIQYF. The CDR3 DNA sequence: TGTGCCAGCAGCGCGGGACTCGCCAAAAACATTCAGTACTTC.